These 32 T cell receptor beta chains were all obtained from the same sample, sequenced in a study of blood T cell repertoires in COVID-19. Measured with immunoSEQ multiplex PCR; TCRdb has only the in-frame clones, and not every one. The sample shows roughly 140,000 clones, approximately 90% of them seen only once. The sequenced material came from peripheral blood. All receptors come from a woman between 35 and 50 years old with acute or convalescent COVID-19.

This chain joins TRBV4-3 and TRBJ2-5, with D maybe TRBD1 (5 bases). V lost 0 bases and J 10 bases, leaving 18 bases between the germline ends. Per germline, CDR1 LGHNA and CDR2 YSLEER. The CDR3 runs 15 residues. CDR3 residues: CASSQDLRQPLDQYF. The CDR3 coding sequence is TGCGCCAGCAGCCAAGATCTTCGACAGCCGTTAGACCAGTACTTC.

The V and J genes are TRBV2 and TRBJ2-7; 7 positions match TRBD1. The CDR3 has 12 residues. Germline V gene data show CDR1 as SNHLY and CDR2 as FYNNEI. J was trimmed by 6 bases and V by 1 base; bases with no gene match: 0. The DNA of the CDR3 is TGTGCCAGCAGTGAAGACAGGGGCGAGCAGTACTTC. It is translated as CASSEDRGEQYF.

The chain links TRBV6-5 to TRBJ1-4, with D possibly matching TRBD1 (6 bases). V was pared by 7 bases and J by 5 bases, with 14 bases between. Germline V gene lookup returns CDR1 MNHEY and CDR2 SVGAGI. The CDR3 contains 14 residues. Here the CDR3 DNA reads TGTGCCAGCAAGCAGGGGATCGGGAATGAAAAACTGTTTTTT. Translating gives CASKQGIGNEKLFF.

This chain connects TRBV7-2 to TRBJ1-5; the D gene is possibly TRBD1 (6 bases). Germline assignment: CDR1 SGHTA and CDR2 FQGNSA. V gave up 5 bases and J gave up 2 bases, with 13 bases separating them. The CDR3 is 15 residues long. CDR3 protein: CASSLRQVGNQPQHF. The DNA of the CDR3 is TGTGCCAGCAGCCTTCGACAGGTGGGCAATCAGCCCCAGCATTTT.

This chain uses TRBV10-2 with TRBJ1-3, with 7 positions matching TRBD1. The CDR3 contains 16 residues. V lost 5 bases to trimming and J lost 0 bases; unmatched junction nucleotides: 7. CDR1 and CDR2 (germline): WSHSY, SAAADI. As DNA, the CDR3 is TGCGCCAGCAGTTGGGACAGTCGGGCCTCTGGAAACACCATATATTTT. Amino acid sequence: CASSWDSRASGNTIYF.

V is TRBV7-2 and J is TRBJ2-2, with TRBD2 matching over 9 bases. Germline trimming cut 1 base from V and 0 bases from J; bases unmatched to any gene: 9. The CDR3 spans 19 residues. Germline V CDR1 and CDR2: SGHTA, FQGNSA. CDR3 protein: CASSLVPSGASANTGELFF. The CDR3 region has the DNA TGTGCCAGCAGCTTAGTCCCTAGCGGGGCAAGCGCGAACACCGGGGAGCTGTTTTTT.

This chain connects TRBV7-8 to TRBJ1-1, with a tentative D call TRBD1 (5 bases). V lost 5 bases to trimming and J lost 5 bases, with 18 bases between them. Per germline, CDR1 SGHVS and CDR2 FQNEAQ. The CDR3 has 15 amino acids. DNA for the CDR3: TGTGCCAGCAGCCCCCTTGGGGGGAGTGGAACTGAAGCTTTCTTT. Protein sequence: CASSPLGGSGTEAFF.

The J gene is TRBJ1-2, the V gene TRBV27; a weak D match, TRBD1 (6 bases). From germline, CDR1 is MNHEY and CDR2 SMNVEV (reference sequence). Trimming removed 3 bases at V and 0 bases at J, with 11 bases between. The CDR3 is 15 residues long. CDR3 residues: CASSFSGHSNYGYTF. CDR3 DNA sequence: TGTGCCAGCAGTTTCTCGGGACACTCTAACTATGGCTACACCTTC.

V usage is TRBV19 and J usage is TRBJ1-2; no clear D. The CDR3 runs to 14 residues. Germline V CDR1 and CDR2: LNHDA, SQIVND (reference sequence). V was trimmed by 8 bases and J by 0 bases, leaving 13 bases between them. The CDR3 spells CASRHTRANYGYTF. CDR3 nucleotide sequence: TGTGCCAGTCGCCATACGAGAGCTAACTATGGCTACACCTTC.

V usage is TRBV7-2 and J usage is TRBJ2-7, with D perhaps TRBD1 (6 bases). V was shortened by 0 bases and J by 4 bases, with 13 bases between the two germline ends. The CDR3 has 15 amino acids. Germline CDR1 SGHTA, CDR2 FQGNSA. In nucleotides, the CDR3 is TGTGCCAGCAGCTTAGCGAAGGGACAAAAATACGAGCAGTACTTC. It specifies CASSLAKGQKYEQYF.

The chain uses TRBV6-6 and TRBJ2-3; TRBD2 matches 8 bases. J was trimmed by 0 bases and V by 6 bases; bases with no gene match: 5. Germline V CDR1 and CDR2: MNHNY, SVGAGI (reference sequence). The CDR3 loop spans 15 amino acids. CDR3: CASSGRAQSTDTQYF. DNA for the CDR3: TGTGCCAGCAGCGGGAGGGCCCAGAGCACAGATACGCAGTATTTT.

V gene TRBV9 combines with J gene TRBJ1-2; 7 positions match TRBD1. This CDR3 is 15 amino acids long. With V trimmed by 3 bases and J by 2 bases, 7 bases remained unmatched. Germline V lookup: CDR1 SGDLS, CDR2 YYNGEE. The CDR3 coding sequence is TGTGCCAGCAGCGCCCAGGGGGGAATAAACTATGGCTACACCTTC. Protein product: CASSAQGGINYGYTF.

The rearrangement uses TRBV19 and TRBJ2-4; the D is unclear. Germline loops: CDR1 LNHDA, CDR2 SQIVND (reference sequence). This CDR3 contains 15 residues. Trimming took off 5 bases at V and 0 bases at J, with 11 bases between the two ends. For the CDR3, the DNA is TGTGCCAGTAGTCTGGTCCCTACAGCCAAAAACATTCAGTACTTC. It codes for CASSLVPTAKNIQYF.

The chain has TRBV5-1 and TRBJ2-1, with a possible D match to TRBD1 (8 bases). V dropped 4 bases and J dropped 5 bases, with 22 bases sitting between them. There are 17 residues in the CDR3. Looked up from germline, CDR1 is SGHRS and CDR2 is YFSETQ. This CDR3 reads CASSRDRGRDYDNEQFF. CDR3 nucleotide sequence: TGCGCCAGCAGCCGAGACAGGGGAAGGGACTACGACAATGAGCAGTTCTTC.

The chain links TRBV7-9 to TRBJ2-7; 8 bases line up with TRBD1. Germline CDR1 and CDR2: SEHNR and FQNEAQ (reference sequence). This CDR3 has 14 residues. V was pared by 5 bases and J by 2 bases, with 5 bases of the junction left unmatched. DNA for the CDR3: TGTGCCAGCAGCCCCCAGGGGGCCCCCTACGAGCAGTACTTC. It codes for CASSPQGAPYEQYF.

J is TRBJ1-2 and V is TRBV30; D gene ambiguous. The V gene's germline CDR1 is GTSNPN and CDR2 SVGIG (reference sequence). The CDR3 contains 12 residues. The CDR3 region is CGEKSTNYGYTF. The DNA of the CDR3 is TGTGGGGAGAAGTCCACGAACTATGGCTACACCTTC.

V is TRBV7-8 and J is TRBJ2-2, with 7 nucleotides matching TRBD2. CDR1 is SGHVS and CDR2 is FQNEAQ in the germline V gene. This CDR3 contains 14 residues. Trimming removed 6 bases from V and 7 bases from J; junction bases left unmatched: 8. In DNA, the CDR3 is TGTGCCAGCAGGTCTCTAGCGGTCCACGGGGAGCTGTTTTTT. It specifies CASRSLAVHGELFF.

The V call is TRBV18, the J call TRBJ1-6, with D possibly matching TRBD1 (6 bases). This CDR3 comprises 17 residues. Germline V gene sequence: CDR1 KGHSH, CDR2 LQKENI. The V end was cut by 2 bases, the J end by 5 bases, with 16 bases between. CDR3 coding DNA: TGTGCCAGCTCACCAGTTCAGACAGGAAGTCATAATTCACCCCTCCACTTT. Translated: CASSPVQTGSHNSPLHF.

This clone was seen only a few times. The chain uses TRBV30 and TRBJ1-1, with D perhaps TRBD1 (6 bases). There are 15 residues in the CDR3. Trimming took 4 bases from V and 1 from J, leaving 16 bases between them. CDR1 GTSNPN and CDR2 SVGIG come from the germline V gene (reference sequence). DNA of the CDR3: TGTGCCTGGATTTGGGCAGGGGCTCGGAACACTGAAGCTTTCTTT. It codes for CAWIWAGARNTEAFF.

The CDR3 loop is CASSPQPGLAGNEQFF. Here the CDR3 DNA reads TGTGCCAGCAGCCCACAACCGGGACTAGCGGGAAATGAGCAGTTCTTC. The chain has TRBV9 and TRBJ2-1, with 13 nucleotides matching TRBD2. Trimming cost V 4 bases and J 7 bases; bases outside gene matches: 8. The CDR3 is made up of 16 amino acids. Germline lookup yields CDR1 SGDLS and CDR2 YYNGEE. The whole variable domain, filled in from reference TRBV9 and TRBJ2-1, reads DSGVTQTPKHLITATGQRVTLRCSPRSGDLSVYWYQQSLDQGLQFLIQYYNGEERAKGNILERFSAQQFPDLHSELNLSSLELGDSALYFCASSPQPGLAGNEQFFGPGTRLTVL.

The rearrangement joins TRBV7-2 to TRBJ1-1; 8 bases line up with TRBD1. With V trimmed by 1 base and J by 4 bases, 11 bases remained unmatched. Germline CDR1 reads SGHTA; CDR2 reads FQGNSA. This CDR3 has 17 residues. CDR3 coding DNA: TGTGCCAGCAGCTTAGAGGTGAGACAGGGGAGAGCCACTGAAGCTTTCTTT. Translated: CASSLEVRQGRATEAFF.

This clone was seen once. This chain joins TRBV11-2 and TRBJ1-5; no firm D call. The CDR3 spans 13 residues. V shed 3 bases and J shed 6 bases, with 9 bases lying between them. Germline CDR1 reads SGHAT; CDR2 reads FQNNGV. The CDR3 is CASSFVGGQPQHF. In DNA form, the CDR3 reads TGTGCCAGCAGCTTCGTGGGAGGTCAGCCCCAGCATTTT. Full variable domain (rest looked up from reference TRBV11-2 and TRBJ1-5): EAGVAQSPRYKIIEKRQSVAFWCNPISGHATLYWYQQILGQGPKLLIQFQNNGVVDDSQLPKDRFSAERLKGVDSTLKIQPAKLEDSAVYLCASSFVGGQPQHFGDGTRLSIL.

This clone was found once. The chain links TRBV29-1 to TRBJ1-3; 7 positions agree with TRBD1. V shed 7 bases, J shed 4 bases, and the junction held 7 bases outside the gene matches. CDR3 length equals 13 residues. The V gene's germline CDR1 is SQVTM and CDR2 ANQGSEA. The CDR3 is CSAQTGSGNTIYF. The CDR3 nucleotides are TGCAGCGCTCAGACAGGGAGCGGAAACACCATATATTTT.

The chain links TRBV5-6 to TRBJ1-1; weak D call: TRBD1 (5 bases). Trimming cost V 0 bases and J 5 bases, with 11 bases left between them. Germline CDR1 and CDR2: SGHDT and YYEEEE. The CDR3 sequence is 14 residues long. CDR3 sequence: CASSLVGGGTEAFF. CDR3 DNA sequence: TGTGCCAGCAGCTTGGTTGGGGGAGGGACTGAAGCTTTCTTT.

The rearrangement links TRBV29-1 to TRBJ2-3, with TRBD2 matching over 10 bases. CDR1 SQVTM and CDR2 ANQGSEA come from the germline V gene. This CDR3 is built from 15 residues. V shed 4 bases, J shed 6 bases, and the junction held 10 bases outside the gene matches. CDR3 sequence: CSVAESGGEWDTQYF. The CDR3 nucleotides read TGCAGCGTTGCGGAGAGCGGGGGGGAGTGGGATACGCAGTATTTT.

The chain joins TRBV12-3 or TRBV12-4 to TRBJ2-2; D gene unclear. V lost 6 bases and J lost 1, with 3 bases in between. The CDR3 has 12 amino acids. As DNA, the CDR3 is TGTGCCAGCAGCTTGAACACCGGGGAGCTGTTTTTT. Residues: CASSLNTGELFF.

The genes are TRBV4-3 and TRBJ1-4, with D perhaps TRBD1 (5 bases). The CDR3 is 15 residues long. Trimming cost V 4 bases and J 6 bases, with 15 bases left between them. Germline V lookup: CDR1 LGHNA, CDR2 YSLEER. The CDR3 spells CASSLGRGADEKLFF. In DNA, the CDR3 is TGCGCCAGCAGCCTTGGAAGGGGCGCGGATGAAAAACTGTTTTTT.

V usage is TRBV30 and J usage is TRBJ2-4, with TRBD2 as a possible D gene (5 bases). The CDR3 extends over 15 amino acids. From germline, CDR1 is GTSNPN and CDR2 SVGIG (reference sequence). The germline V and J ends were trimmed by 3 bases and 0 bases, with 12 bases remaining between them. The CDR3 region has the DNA TGTGCCTGGAGAGCCCAGGAGGTAGCCAAAAACATTCAGTACTTC. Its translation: CAWRAQEVAKNIQYF.

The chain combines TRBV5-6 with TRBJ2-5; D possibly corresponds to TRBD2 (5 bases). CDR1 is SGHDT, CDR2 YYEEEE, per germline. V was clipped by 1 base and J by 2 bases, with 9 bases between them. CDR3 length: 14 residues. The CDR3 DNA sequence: TGTGCCAGCAGCTTGTCGGGGAGACAAGAGACCCAGTACTTC. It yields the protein CASSLSGRQETQYF.

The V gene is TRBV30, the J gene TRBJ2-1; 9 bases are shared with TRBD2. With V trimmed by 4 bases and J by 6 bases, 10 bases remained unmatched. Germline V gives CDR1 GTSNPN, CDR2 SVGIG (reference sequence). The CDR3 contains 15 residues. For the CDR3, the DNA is TGTGCCTGGAACTTCGGCGGGAGGGTCGGCAATGAGCAGTTCTTC. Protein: CAWNFGGRVGNEQFF.

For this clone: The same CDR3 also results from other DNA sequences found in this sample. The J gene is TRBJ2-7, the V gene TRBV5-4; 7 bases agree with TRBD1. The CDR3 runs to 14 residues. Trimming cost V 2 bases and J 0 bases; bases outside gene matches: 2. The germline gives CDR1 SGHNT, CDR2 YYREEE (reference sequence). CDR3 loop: CASSLRDSSYEQYF. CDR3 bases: TGTGCCAGCAGCTTACGGGACAGCTCCTACGAGCAGTACTTC.

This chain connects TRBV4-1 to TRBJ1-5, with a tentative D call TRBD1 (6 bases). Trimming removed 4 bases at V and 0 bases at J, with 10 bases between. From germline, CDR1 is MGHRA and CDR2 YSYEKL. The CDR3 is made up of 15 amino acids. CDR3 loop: CASSPRQVSNQPQHF. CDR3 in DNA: TGCGCCAGCAGCCCCCGACAGGTTAGCAATCAGCCCCAGCATTTT.